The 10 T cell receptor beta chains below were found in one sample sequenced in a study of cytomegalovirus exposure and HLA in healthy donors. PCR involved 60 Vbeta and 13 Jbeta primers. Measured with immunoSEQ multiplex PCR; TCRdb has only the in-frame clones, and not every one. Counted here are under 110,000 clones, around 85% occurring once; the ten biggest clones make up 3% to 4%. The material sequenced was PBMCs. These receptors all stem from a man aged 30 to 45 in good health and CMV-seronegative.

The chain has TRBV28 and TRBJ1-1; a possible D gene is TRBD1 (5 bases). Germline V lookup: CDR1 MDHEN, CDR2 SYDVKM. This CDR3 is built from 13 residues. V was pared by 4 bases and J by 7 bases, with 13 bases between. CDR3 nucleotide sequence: TGTGCCAGCAGTTCGACCCAGGGTGATGAAGCTTTCTTT. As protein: CASSSTQGDEAFF. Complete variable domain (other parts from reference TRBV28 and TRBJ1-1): DVKVTQSSRYLVKRTGEKVFLECVQDMDHENMFWYRQDPGLGLRLIYFSYDVKMKEKGDIPEGYSVSREKKERFSLILESASTNQTSMYLCASSSTQGDEAFFGQGTRLTVV.

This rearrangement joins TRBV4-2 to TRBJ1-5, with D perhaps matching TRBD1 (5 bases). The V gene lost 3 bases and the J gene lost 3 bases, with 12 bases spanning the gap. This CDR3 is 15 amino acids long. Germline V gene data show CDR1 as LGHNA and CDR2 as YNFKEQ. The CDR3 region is CASSQRQYNNQPQHF. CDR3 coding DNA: TGTGCCAGCAGCCAGCGACAGTACAACAATCAGCCCCAGCATTTT.

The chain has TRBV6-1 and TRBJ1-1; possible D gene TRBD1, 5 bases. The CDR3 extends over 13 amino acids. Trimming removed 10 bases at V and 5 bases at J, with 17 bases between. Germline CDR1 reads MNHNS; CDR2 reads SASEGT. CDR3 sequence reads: CATGARGVTEAFF. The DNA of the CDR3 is TGTGCCACCGGGGCTCGGGGGGTTACTGAAGCTTTCTTT.

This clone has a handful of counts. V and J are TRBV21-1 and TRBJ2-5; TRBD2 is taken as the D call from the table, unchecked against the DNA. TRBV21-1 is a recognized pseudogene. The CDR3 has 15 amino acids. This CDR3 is CASSNGGEAAETQYF. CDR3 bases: TGTGCCAGCAGCAATGGAGGGGAGGCGGCAGAGACCCAGTACTTC.

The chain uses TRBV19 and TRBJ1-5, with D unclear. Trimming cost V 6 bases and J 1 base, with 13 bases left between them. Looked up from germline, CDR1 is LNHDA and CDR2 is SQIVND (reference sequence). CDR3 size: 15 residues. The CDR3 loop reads CASRRDRVSNQPQHF. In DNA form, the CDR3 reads TGTGCCAGTAGGAGGGATCGGGTAAGCAATCAGCCCCAGCATTTT.

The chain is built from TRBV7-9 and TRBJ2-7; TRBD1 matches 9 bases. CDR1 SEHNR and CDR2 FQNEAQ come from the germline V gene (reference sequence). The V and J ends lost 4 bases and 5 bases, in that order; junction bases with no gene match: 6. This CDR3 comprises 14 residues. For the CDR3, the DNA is TGTGCCAGCAGCTCCCTGGACAGGGGTGACGAGCAGTACTTC. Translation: CASSSLDRGDEQYF.

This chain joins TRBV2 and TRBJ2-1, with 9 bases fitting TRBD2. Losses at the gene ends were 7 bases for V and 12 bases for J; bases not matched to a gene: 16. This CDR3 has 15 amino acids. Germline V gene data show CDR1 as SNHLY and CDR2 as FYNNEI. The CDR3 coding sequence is TGTGCCAGCACCCAGAGGGCTAGCGGGGAAGACGCGCAGTTCTTC. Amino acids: CASTQRASGEDAQFF.

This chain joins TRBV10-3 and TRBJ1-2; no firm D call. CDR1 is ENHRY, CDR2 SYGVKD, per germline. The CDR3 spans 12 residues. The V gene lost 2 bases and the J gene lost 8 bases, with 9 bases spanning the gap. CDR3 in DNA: TGTGCCATCAGTGAGAGGGAGGGAGGCTACACCTTC. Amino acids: CAISEREGGYTF.

The CDR3 is CASSARGVAPDTQYF. The CDR3 region has the DNA TGTGCCAGCAGTGCGAGAGGAGTAGCTCCAGATACGCAGTATTTT. The gene calls are TRBV6-5 and TRBJ2-3; D not certain. Trimming pared 5 bases from V and 4 bases from J, leaving 16 bases between. Germline CDR1 reads MNHEY; CDR2 reads SVGAGI. The CDR3 has 15 residues.

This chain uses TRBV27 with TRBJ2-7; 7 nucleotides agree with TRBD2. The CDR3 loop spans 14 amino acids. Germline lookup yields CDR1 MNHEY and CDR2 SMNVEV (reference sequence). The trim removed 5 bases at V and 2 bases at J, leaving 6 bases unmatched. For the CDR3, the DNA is TGTGCCAGCAGTGTTAGCGGGTCCCCCTACGAGCAGTACTTC. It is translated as CASSVSGSPYEQYF.